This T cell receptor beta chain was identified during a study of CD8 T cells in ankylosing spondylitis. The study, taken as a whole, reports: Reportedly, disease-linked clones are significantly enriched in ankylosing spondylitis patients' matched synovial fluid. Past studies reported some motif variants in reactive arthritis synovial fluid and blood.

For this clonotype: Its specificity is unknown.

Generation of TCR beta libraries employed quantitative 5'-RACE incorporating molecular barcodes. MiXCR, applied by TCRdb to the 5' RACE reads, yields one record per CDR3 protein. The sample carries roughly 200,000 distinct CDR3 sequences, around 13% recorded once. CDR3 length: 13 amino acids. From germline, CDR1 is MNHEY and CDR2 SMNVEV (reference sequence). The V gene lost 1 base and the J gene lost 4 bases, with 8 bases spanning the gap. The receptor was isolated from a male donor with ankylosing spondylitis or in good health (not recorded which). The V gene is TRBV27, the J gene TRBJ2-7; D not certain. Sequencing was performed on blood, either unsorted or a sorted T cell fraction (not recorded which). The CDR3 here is CASSLLGGYEQYF. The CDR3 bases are TGTGCCAGCAGTTTATTAGGCGGATACGAGCAGTACTTC.